The sequence of this TCR beta chain was determined in a study of blood T cell repertoires in COVID-19. Study at large: Italy, Spain and the United States were the sources of the convalescent and acute COVID-19 samples. PBMCs, B-cell-depleted T cells, or T cells were the source of the cDNA or gDNA that made up the material.

The CDR3 consists of 15 residues. Trimming removed 3 bases from V and 6 bases from J; junction bases left unmatched: 4. The V gene's germline CDR1 is SGHNT and CDR2 YYREEE (reference sequence). How the authors handled the data: Reference gene primer amplification yielded estimated nucleated cell counts. Using immunoSEQ multiplex PCR, the repertoire was profiled, and TCRdb retains in-frame clones only, with some absent. That table supplies the V and J calls and clone size; D and trimming were determined from the DNA. This table has about 64,000 clones, roughly 90% appearing once. This clone has only a few counts.

The chain links TRBV5-4 to TRBJ1-6, with TRBD1 identical over 9 bases. Material for sequencing was peripheral blood. The source is a woman of 80 years or more with active COVID-19. CDR3: CASSSRDRVNSPLHF. Written as DNA, the CDR3 is TGTGCCAGCAGCTCCCGGGACAGGGTTAATTCACCCCTCCACTTT.